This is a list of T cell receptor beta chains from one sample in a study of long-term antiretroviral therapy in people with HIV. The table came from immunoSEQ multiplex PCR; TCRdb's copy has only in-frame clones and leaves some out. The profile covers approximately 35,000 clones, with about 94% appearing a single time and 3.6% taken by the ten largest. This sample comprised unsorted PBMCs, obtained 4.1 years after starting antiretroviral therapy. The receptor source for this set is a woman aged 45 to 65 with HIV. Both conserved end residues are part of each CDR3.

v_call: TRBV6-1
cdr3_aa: CASSDFGGQETQYF

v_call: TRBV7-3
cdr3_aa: CASSQGPANTEAFF

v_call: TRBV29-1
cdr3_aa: CSVDVRGGQPQHF

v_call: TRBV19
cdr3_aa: CASNVPQGAVTGELFF

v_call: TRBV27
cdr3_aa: CASSLYGTGGGYTF

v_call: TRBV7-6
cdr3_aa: CASSLGTGGNYEQYF

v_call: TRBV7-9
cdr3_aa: CASSGHRGRTATNEKLFF

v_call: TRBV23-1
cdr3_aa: CASSQSWGTDIYSNQPQHF

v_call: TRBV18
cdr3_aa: CASTPGGIPNSPLHF

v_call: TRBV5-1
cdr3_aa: CASSLDGQHSNQPQHF

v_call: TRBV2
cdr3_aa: CASSAGTVRREQYF

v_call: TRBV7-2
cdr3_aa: CASSLAAGLDTQYF

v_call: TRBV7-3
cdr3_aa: CASSLISGGNTDTQYF

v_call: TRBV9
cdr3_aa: CASSSTGGRETQYF

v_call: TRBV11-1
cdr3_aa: CASSNIVTGLTEAFF

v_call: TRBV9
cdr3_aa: CASSPGPLNTEAFF

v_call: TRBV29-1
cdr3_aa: CSVEGQGREKLFF

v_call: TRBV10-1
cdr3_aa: CASSESSRLNEQFF